The T cell receptor beta chain under discussion was sequenced for a study of cytomegalovirus exposure and HLA in healthy donors. It was with 60 Vbeta and 13 Jbeta primers that the PCR ran. Libraries were prepared by immunoSEQ multiplex PCR; TCRdb keeps only in-frame clonotypes and omits some of them. The sample contains 150,000 to 180,000 clones, 70% to 80% of which appear only once. This TCR was recovered from a man younger than 45 in good health and CMV-seropositive. The specimen sequenced was PBMCs.

The CDR3 here is CASPTKRGGGTDTQYF. CDR3 nucleotide sequence: TGTGCCAGCCCAACCAAGCGGGGGGGTGGCACAGATACGCAGTATTTT. V and J are TRBV6-4 and TRBJ2-3, with 10 bases that match TRBD2. Trimming cost V 8 bases and J 1 base; bases outside gene matches: 9. This CDR3 has 16 amino acids. Germline V gives CDR1 MRHNA, CDR2 SNTAGT.